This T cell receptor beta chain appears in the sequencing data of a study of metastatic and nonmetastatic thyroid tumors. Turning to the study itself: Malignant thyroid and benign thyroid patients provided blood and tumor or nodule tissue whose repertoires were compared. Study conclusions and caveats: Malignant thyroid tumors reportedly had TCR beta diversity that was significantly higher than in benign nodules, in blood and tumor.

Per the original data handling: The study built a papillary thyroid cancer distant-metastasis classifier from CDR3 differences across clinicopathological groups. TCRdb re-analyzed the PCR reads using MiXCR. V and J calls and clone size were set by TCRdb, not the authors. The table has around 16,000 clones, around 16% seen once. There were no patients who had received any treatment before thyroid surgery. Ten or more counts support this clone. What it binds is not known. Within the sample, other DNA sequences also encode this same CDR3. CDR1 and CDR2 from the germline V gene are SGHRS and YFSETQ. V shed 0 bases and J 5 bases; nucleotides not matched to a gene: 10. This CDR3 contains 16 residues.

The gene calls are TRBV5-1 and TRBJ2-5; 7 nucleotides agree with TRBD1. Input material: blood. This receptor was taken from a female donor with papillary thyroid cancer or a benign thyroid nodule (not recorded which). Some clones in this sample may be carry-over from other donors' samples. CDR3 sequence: CASSLGQGSPRETQYF. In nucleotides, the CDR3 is TGCGCCAGCAGCTTGGGACAGGGATCACCGCGGGAGACCCAGTACTTC.